This T cell receptor (beta chain) was obtained from a study of T cell changes during pregnancy in multiple sclerosis. The repertoire was sequenced with immunoSEQ multiplex PCR; TCRdb's copy has only in-frame clones and lacks some. The sample has more than 55,000 clones; approximately 90% are singletons. The J segment lost 0 bases and the V segment lost 2 bases, leaving 6 bases of the junction unmatched. Germline V gene data show CDR1 as KGHSH and CDR2 as LQKENI. The CDR3 extends over 16 amino acids. This receptor was taken from a female donor in good health, enrolled as a control in a pregnancy study. Material: peripheral blood, obtained in the first trimester of pregnancy. The V and J genes are TRBV18 and TRBJ2-7; 8 nucleotides match TRBD2. For the CDR3, the DNA is TGTGCCAGCTCACCAAAGCACAGCGGGAGCTCCTACGAGCAGTACTTC. Translated, it gives CASSPKHSGSSYEQYF.